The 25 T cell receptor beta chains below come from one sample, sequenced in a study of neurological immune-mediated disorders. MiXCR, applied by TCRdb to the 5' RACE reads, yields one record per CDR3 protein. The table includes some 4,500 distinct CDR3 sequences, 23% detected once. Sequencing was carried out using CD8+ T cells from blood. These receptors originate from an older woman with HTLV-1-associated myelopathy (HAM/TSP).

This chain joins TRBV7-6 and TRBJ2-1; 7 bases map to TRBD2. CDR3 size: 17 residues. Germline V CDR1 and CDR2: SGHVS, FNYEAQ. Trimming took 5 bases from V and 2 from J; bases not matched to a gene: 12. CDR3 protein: CASSQIPSGDAYNEQFF. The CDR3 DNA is TGTGCCAGCAGCCAAATTCCGAGCGGGGACGCCTACAATGAGCAGTTCTTC.

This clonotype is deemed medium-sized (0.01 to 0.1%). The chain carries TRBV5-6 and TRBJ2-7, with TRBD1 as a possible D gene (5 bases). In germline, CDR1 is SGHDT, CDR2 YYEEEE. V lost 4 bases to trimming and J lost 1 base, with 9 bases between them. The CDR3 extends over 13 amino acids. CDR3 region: CASSIQVSYEQYF. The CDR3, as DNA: TGTGCCAGCAGCATACAGGTGTCCTACGAGCAGTACTTC.

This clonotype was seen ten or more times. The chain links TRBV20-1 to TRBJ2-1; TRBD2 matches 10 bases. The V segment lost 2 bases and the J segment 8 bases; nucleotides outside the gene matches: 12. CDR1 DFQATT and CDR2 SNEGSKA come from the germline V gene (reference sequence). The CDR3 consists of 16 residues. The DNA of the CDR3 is TGCAGTGCTAGAAACGAACCGGGACTAGCGATCCATGAGCAGTTCTTC. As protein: CSARNEPGLAIHEQFF.

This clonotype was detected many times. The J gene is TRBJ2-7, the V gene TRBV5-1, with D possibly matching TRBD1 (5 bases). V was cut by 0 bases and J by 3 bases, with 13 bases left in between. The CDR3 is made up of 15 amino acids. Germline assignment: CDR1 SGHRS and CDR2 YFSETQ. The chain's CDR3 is CASSLAAGPDYEQYF. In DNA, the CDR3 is TGCGCCAGCAGCTTGGCGGCAGGGCCTGACTACGAGCAGTACTTC.

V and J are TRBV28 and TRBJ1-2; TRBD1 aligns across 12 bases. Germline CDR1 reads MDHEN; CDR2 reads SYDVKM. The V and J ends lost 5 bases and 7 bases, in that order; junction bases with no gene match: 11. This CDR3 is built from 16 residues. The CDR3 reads CASSPTWDRGRVGYTF. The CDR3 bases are TGTGCCAGCAGTCCAACGTGGGACAGGGGGCGCGTTGGCTACACCTTC.

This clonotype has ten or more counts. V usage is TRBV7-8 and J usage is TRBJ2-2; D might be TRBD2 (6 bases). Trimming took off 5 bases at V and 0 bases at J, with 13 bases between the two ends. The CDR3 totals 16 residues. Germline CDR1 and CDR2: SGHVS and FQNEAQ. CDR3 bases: TGTGCCAGCAGCATGGGGGGATTCTCGAACACCGGGGAGCTGTTTTTT. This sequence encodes CASSMGGFSNTGELFF.

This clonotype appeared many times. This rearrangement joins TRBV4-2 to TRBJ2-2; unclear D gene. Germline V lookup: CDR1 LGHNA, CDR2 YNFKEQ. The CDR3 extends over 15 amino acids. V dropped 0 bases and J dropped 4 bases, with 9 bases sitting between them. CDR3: CASSQDVGGTGELFF. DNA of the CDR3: TGTGCCAGCAGCCAAGACGTCGGCGGCACCGGGGAGCTGTTTTTT.

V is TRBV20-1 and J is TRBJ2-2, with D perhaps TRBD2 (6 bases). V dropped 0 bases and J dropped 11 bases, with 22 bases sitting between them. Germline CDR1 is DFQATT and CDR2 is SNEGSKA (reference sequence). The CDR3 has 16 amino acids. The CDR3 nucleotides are TGCAGTGCTAGAGATTCCGGGGACTCCGCGCGCGAAGAGCTGTTTTTT. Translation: CSARDSGDSAREELFF.

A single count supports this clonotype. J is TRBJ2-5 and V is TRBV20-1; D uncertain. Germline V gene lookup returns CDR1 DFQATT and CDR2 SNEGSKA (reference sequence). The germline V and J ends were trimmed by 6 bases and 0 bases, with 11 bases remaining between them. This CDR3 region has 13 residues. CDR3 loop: CSAPTWYQETQYF. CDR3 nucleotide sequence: TGCAGTGCCCCCACTTGGTACCAAGAGACCCAGTACTTC.

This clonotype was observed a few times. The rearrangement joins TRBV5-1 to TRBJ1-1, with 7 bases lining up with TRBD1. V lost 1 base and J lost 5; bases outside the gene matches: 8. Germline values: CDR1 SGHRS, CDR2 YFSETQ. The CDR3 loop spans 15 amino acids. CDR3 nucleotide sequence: TGCGCCAGCAGCTTGAAGGGGGCGAGGAATACTGAAGCTTTCTTT. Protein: CASSLKGARNTEAFF.

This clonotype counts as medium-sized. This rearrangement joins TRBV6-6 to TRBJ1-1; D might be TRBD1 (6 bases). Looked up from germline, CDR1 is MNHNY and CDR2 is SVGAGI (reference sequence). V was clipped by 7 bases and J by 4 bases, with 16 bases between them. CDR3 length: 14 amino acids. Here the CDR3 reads CASILQGGGTEAFF. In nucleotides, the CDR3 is TGTGCCAGCATCCTACAGGGAGGAGGCACTGAAGCTTTCTTT.

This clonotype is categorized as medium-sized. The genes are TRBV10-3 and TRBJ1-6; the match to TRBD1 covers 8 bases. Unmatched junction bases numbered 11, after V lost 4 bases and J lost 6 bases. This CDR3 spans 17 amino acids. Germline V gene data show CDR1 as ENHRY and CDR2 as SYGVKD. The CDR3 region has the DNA TGTGCCATCAGTGGGTACGATCAGACAGGGGTTAATTCACCCCTCCACTTT. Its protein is CAISGYDQTGVNSPLHF.

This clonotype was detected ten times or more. CDR3: CSVEVGEARGYTF. CDR3 bases: TGCAGCGTTGAAGTGGGGGAGGCGAGGGGCTACACCTTC. The rearrangement uses TRBV29-1 and TRBJ1-2; tentatively, D is TRBD1 (5 bases). Germline V gene sequence: CDR1 SQVTM, CDR2 ANQGSEA. The CDR3 has 13 residues. With 1 base removed from V and 8 bases from J, the gap between germline ends came to 14 bases.

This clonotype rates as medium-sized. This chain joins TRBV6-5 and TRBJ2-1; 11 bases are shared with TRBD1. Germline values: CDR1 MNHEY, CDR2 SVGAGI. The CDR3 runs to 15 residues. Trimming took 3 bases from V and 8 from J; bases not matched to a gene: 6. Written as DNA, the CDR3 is TGTGCCAGCAGTTATCCGGGACAGGGGGTCGATGAGCAGTTCTTC. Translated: CASSYPGQGVDEQFF.

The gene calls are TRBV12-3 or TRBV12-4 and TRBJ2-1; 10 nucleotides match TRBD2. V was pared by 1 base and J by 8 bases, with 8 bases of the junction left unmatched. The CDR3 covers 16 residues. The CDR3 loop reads CASSLEASGGGYEQFF. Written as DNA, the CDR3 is TGTGCCAGCAGTTTAGAGGCTAGCGGGGGAGGGTATGAGCAGTTCTTC.

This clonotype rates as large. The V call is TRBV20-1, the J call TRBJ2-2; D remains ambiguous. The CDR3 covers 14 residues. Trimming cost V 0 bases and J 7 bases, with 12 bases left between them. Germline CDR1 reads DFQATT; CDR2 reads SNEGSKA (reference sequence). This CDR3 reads CSARDILDDGELFF. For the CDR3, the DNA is TGCAGTGCTAGAGATATATTAGACGACGGGGAGCTGTTTTTT.

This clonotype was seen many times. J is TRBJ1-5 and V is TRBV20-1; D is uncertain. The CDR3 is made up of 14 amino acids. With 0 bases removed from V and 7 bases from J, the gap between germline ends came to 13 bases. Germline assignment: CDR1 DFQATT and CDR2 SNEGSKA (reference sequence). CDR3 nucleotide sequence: TGCAGTGCTAGAGATAGGATCGAGCAGCAGCCCCAGCATTTT. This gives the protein CSARDRIEQQPQHF.

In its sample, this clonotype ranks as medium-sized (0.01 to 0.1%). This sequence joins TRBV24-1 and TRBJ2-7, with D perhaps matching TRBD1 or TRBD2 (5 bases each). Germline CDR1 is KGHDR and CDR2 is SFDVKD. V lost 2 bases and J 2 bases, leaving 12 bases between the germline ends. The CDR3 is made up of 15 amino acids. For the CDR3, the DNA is TGTGCCACCAGTGATTCCGGGACCTTGACCTACGAGCAGTACTTC. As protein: CATSDSGTLTYEQYF.

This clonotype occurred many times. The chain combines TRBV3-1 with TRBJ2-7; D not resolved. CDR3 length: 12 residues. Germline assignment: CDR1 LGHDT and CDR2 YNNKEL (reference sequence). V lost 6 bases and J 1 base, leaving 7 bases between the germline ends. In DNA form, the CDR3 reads TGTGCCAGCAGTCCTAATTCCTACGAGCAGTACTTC. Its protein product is CASSPNSYEQYF.

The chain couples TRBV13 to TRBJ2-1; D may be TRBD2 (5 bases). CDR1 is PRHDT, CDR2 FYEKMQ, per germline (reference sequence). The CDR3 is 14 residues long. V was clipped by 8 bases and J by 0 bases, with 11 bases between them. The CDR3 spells CASVGLNSYNEQFF. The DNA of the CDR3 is TGTGCCAGCGTAGGACTGAACTCCTACAATGAGCAGTTCTTC.

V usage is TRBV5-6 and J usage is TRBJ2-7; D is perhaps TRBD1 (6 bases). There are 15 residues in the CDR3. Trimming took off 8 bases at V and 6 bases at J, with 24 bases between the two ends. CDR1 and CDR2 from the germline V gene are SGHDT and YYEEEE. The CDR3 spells CASSPPTSRGREQYF. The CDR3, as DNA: TGTGCCAGTAGCCCACCTACCAGCAGGGGTCGCGAGCAGTACTTC.

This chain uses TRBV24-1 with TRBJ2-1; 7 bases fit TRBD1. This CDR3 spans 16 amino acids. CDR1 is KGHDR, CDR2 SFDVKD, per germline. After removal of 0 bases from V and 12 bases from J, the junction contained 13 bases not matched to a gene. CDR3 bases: TGTGCCACCAGTGATTTGCACCAGGGGGTTTTATATACGCAGTTCTTC. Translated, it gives CATSDLHQGVLYTQFF.

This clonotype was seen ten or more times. CDR3: CASSQVDGVGNTIYF. As DNA, the CDR3 is TGCGCCAGCAGCCAAGTCGACGGGGTGGGAAACACCATATATTTT. V usage is TRBV4-1 and J usage is TRBJ1-3; D uncertain. Trimming pared 1 base from V and 4 bases from J, leaving 11 bases between. Germline V gene sequence: CDR1 MGHRA, CDR2 YSYEKL. CDR3 length: 15 amino acids.

The CDR3 protein is CASSLVTRGVGNSPLHF. The CDR3 DNA reads as TGTGCCAGCAGCTTAGTTACCAGAGGGGTGGGTAATTCACCCCTCCACTTT. The rearrangement joins TRBV7-2 to TRBJ1-6; the D gene is possibly TRBD1 (5 bases). Germline CDR1 reads SGHTA; CDR2 reads FQGNSA. V was pared by 1 base and J by 6 bases, with 16 bases between. The CDR3 is 17 amino acids. The full variable domain, its missing parts supplied by reference TRBV7-2 and TRBJ1-6, is GAGVSQSPSNKVTEKGKDVELRCDPISGHTALYWYRQSLGQGLEFLIYFQGNSAPDKSGLPSDRFSAERTGGSVSTLTIQRTQQEDSAVYLCASSLVTRGVGNSPLHFGNGTRLTVT.

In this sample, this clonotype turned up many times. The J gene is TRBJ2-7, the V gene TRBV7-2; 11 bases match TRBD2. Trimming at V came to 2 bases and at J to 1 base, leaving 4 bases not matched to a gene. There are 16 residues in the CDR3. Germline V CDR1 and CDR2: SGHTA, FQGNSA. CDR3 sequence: CASSLNLAGGSYEQYF. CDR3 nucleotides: TGTGCCAGCAGCTTAAACCTAGCGGGGGGTTCCTACGAGCAGTACTTC.